The rows below give T cell receptor beta chains drawn from one sample of a study of shared clonotypes between healthy human individuals. The data were produced by immunoSEQ multiplex PCR, yet TCRdb's version contains in-frame clones alone and is incomplete. The repertoire holds approximately 2.5 million clones, with roughly 93% as singletons. Sequenced input: naive CD4+ T cells from PBMCs. The receptor set was obtained from a man aged 18 to 29 in good health. Some clones in this sample may be carry-over from other donors' samples. CDR3s include the opening cysteine and the closing phenylalanine or tryptophan. Fields, in order: J gene, V gene, clone size, D gene, CDR3 DNA, CDR3 protein. D genes are given only for firm matches. A row's size may be missing; if present it is once, few, many or a size class.

TRBJ2-5	TRBV7-3	NA	NA	TGTGCCAGCAGCCTTATACACGGACGCGGAGAGACCCAGTACTTC	CASSLIHGRGETQYF
TRBJ2-4	TRBV7-2	NA	TRBD2	TGTGCCAGCAGCTTAGAGCGGGGATTGGGCAAAAACATTCAGTACTTC	CASSLERGLGKNIQYF
TRBJ2-7	TRBV6-5	NA	NA	TGTGCCAGCAGGGACAGCTCCTACGAGCAGTACTTC	CASRDSSYEQYF
TRBJ1-2	TRBV4-1	NA	NA	TGCGCCAGCAGACCCGTCGCGTCCTCCTATTTGATCTATGGCTACACCTTC	CASRPVASSYLIYGYTF
TRBJ1-4	TRBV4-1	NA	NA	TGCGCCAGCAGCCTAGACCGGGGGATCGTGGGAAAACTGTTTTTT	CASSLDRGIVGKLFF
TRBJ1-5	TRBV1	NA	NA	TGCACCAGCAGCTGTGCCAGGAGATCTAGCAATCAGCCCCAGCATTTT	CTSSCARRSSNQPQHF
TRBJ1-2	TRBV29-1	NA	NA	TGCAGCGTTGCAGCTCGGGCCGGGAGCTCTGGCTACGCCTTC	CSVAARAGSSGYAF
TRBJ2-5	TRBV5-1	NA	NA	TGCGCCAGCAGCGGGGGGCGCCTGCGACAAGAGACCCAGTACTTC	CASSGGRLRQETQYF
TRBJ2-1	TRBV5-1	NA	TRBD2	TGCGCCAGCAGCTGGACTAGATTAACGGAGCAGTTCTTC	CASSWTRLTEQFF
TRBJ2-2	TRBV5-6	NA	TRBD1	TGTGCCAGCAGGCAAACGACAGGGAGGAACACCGGGGAGCTGTTTTTT	CASRQTTGRNTGELFF
TRBJ2-7	TRBV11-3	NA	NA	TGTGCCAGCAGCTCCGGCCGGGGCCCCAGAGGGGAGCAGTACTTC	CASSSGRGPRGEQYF
TRBJ2-3	TRBV28	NA	TRBD2	TGTGCCAGCAGTCCTAGCGGGGGCACAGATACGCAGTATTTT	CASSPSGGTDTQYF
TRBJ1-3	TRBV28	NA	NA	TGTGCCAGCAGCCTCACCGGGGGAAACACCATATATTTT	CASSLTGGNTIYF
TRBJ1-1	TRBV5-1	few	TRBD1	TGCGCCAGCAGCTTGGATACAGGGGTGGGAGCTTTCTTT	CASSLDTGVGAFF
TRBJ2-7	TRBV9	NA	NA	TGTGCCAGCAGCGTAAGATCGGGGGACGAGCAGTACTTC	CASSVRSGDEQYF
TRBJ2-3	TRBV30	NA	NA	TGTGCCTGGGCCATGCTAGCGAAAGACACAGATACGCAGTATTTT	CAWAMLAKDTDTQYF
TRBJ2-7	TRBV29-1	NA	NA	TGCAGCGTAAAGGACATTCTGAGCTCCTACGAGCAGTACTTC	CSVKDILSSYEQYF
TRBJ2-3	TRBV7-9	NA	NA	TGTGCCAGCAGCTTAGCGGCTGCAGATACGCAGTATTTT	CASSLAAADTQYF
TRBJ2-7	TRBV20-1	NA	NA	TGCAGTGCTAAAAGCTCCTACGAGCAGTACTTC	CSAKSSYEQYF
TRBJ2-1	TRBV28	NA	NA	TGTGCCAGCAGCTCGGTAAAGGCTCCGCAGTTCTTC	CASSSVKAPQFF
TRBJ2-7	TRBV13	NA	NA	TGTGCCAGCAAGGTACGGGACTCCTACGAGCAGTACTTC	CASKVRDSYEQYF
TRBJ2-3	TRBV29-1	NA	NA	TGCAGCGTTGCCGGGCCCCACCAGAACACAGATACGCAGTATTTT	CSVAGPHQNTDTQYF